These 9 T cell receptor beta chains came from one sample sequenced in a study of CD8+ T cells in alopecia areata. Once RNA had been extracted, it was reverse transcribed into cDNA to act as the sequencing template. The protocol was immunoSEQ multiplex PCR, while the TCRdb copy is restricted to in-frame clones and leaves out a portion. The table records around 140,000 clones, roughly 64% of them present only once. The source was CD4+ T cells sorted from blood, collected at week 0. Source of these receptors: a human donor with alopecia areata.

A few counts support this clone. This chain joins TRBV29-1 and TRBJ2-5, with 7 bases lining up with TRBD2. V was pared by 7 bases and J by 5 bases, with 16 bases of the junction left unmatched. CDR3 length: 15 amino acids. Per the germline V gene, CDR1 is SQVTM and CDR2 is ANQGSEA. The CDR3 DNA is TGCAGCGCCCAGCGGGGTACGGATCGAAGGGAGACCCAGTACTTC. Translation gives CSAQRGTDRRETQYF.

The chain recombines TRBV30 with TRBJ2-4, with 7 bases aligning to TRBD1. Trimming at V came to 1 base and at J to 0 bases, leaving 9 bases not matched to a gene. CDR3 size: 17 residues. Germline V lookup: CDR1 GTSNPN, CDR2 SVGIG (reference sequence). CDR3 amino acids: CAWSALGTAVAKNIQYF. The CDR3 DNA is TGTGCCTGGAGTGCACTCGGGACAGCCGTAGCCAAAAACATTCAGTACTTC. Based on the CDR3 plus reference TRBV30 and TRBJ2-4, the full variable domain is SQTIHQWPATLVQPVGSPLSLECTVEGTSNPNLYWYRQAAGRGLQLLFYSVGIGQISSEVPQNLSASRPQDRQFILSSKKLLLSDSGFYLCAWSALGTAVAKNIQYFGAGTRLSVL.

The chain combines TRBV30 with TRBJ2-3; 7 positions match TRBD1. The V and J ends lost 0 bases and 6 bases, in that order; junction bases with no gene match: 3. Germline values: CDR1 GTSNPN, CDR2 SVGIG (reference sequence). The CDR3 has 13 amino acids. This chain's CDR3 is CAWSVGGSDTQYF. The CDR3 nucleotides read TGTGCCTGGAGTGTAGGGGGCAGCGATACGCAGTATTTT.

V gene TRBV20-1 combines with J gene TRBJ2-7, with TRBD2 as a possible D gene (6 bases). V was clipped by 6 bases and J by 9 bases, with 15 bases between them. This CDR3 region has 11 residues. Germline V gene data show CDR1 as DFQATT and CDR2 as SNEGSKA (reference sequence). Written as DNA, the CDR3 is TGCAGTGCCACCATCCTCGGGGGGCAGTACTTC. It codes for CSATILGGQYF.

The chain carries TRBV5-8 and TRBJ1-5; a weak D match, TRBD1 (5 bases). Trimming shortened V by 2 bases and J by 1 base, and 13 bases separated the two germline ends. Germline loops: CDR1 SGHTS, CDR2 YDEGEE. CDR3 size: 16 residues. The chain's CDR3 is CASSFYPGTSNQPQHF. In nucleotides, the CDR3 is TGTGCCAGCAGCTTTTACCCCGGGACCAGCAATCAGCCCCAGCATTTT. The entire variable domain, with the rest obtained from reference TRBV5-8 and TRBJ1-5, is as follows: EAGVTQSPTHLIKTRGQQATLRCSPISGHTSVYWYQQALGLGLQFLLWYDEGEERNRGNFPPRFSGRQFPNYSSELNVNALELEDSALYLCASSFYPGTSNQPQHFGDGTRLSIL.

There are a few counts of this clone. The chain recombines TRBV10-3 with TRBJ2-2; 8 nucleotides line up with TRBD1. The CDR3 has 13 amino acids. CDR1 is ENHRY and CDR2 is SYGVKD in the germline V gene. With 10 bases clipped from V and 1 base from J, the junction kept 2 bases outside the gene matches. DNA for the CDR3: TGTGCCAGCGGGACAGGGAACACCGGGGAGCTGTTTTTT. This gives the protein CASGTGNTGELFF.

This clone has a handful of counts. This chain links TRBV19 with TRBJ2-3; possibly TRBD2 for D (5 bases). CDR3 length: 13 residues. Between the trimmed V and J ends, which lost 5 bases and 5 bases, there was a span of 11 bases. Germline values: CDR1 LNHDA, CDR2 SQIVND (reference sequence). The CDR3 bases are TGTGCCAGTAGTGCAGCTAGCTTAGATACGCAGTATTTT. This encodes CASSAASLDTQYF.

The CDR3 sequence: CASSYSSDQPQHF. The CDR3, as DNA: TGTGCCAGCAGTTACTCCTCGGATCAGCCCCAGCATTTT. V and J are TRBV6-6 and TRBJ1-5; no definite D call. The CDR3 runs 13 residues. Germline CDR1 is MNHNY and CDR2 is SVGAGI (reference sequence). Trimming cost V 0 bases and J 5 bases, with 5 bases left between them.

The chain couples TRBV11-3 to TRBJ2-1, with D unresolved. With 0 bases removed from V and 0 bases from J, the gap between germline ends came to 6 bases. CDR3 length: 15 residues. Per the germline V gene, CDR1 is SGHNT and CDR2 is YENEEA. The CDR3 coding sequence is TGTGCCAGCAGCTTAGAGGCTAGCTCCTACAATGAGCAGTTCTTC. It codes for CASSLEASSYNEQFF.